The T cell receptor beta chain described here comes from a study of human T cells and chemical hapten exposure. TCRdb reprocessed the RACE reads via MiXCR and lists one record per CDR3 protein. The top ten hold 2% to 3% of the sample, which has about 260,000 distinct CDR3 sequences, 7% to 10% seen once. This clonotype showed up just a few times. The antigen is undetermined. Findings of the study overall: TCRs at high frequency, those above 1 in 1000, did not change with DPC sensitization. While controls formed fewer of them, expanded TCRs formed significantly more large CDR3 similarity clusters.

This CDR3 contains 16 residues. After removal of 5 bases from V and 1 base from J, the junction contained 5 bases not matched to a gene. The germline V gene encodes CDR1 SEHNR and CDR2 FQNEAQ (reference sequence). Specified time point: pre-sensitization, week 0. Treatment: therapeutic diphenylcyclopropenone sensitization with weekly scalp DPC. Investigators collected blood before applying each patch test. The template was total RNA from unfractionated whole blood. The TCR originated in a woman aged 40 to 50 with alopecia areata. Some clones in this sample may be carry-over from other donors' samples. The specimen was whole blood, collected in connection with sensitization to the hapten diphenylcyclopropenone (DPC). The chain joins TRBV7-9 to TRBJ2-1; 10 bases are a match to TRBD1. CDR3 sequence reads: CASSQAGQGSYNEQFF. The CDR3 nucleotides are TGTGCCAGCAGCCAAGCGGGACAGGGGTCCTACAATGAGCAGTTCTTC.